This TCR beta chain was observed in a study of shared clonotypes between healthy human individuals. Study observations and caveats: Incomplete sequencing of sorted subsets was indicated by rarefaction despite large depth. Non-shared clonotypes displayed generation probabilities falling below those of clonotypes present in all four donors. Clonotype sharing across a handful of donors was observed for 5% to 6.5% of naive CD4 clonotypes.

V trimming: 6 bases; J trimming: 5 bases; junction bases outside the gene matches: 12. The V gene's germline CDR1 is LNHDA and CDR2 SQIVND (reference sequence). The CDR3 has 15 amino acids. With regard to this clone: The antigen remains unidentified.

Each subset's genomic DNA was shared equally among a number of immunoSEQ plates. The assay was immunoSEQ multiplex PCR, and TCRdb's table has in-frame clones only and misses some. The table shows some 680,000 clones, with about three quarters occurring only once. Sequenced sample: memory CD4+ T cells sorted from blood. Subset indicated: CD45RA-negative fraction. This clonotype was obtained from a woman in her twenties or thirties in good health. This chain joins TRBV19 and TRBJ2-5, with 7 nucleotides matching TRBD1. DNA for the CDR3: TGTGCCAGTAGGGAATCGACAGGGAGAGTGGAGACCCAGTACTTC. Residues: CASRESTGRVETQYF.